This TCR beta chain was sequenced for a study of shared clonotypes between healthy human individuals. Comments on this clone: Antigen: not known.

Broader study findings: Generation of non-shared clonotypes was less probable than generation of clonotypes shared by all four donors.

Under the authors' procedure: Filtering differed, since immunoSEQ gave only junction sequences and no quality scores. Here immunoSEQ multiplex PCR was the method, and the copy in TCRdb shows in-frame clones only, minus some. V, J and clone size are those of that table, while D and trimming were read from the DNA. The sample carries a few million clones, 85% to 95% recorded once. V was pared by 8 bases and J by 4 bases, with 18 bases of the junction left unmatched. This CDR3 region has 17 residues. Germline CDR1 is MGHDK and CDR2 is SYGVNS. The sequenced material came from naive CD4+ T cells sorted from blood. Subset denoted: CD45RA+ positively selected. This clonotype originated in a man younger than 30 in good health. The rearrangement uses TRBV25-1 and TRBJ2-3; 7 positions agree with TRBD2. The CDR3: CASSSSKWGGEADTQYF. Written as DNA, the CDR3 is TGTGCCAGCTCCTCCTCAAAGTGGGGGGGTGAGGCAGATACGCAGTATTTT.